Shown below are 12 T cell receptor beta chains from a single sample sequenced in a study of neurological immune-mediated disorders. TCRdb independently ran MiXCR on the 5' RACE reads; one entry per CDR3 protein. The repertoire consists of 80,000 or so distinct CDR3 sequences, with approximately 9.4% occurring once and the leading ten covering 1.7%. The specimen sequenced was PBMCs. The receptors here all came from a man aged 50-60 years in good health.

This clonotype was counted many times. This sequence joins TRBV7-8 and TRBJ2-5; tentative D call: TRBD1 (6 bases). The ends were cut back, 3 bases at V and 4 bases at J, with 12 bases in the middle. The CDR3 loop spans 14 amino acids. Germline V gives CDR1 SGHVS, CDR2 FQNEAQ. The CDR3 region has the DNA TGTGCCAGCAGCTTTGGCGGACAGAGAGAGACCCAGTACTTC. Protein: CASSFGGQRETQYF.

This clonotype has a count of ten or more. In nucleotides, the CDR3 is TGTGCCAGCAGCTTACACGAGACCCAGTACTTC. This codes for CASSLHETQYF. This chain joins TRBV5-5 and TRBJ2-5; D call uncertain. This CDR3 is 11 amino acids long. Trimming removed 2 bases from V and 5 bases from J, with 4 bases in between. CDR1 and CDR2 from the germline V gene are SGHKS and YYEKEE (reference sequence). The full variable domain, completed using reference TRBV5-5 and TRBJ2-5, is DAGVTQSPTHLIKTRGQQVTLRCSPISGHKSVSWYQQVLGQGPQFIFQYYEKEERGRGNFPDRFSARQFPNYSSELNVNALLLGDSALYLCASSLHETQYFGPGTRLLVL.

At least ten counts were recorded for this clonotype. The CDR3 loop is CATSAGQNNQPQHF. The CDR3 nucleotides are TGTGCCACCAGTGCGGGACAAAACAATCAGCCCCAGCATTTT. This chain joins TRBV24-1 and TRBJ1-5; a possible D gene is TRBD1 (6 bases). V gave up 5 bases and J gave up 3 bases, with 10 bases separating them. The CDR3 covers 14 residues. Germline V CDR1 and CDR2: KGHDR, SFDVKD.

Many counts were recorded for this clonotype. The chain is built from TRBV9 and TRBJ2-1; D may match TRBD1 or TRBD2 (5 bases each). V was pared by 0 bases and J by 10 bases, with 20 bases between. CDR3 length: 16 amino acids. Germline CDR1 and CDR2: SGDLS and YYNGEE. The CDR3 DNA reads as TGTGCCAGCAGCGTAGCGGGACCAACAACCCATGGGGAGCAGTTCTTC. Translated, it gives CASSVAGPTTHGEQFF.

Ten or more counts support this clonotype. This rearrangement joins TRBV29-1 to TRBJ2-1, with D perhaps matching TRBD2 (6 bases). Germline V gene data show CDR1 as SQVTM and CDR2 as ANQGSEA. The CDR3 has 11 amino acids. V shed 2 bases and J shed 12 bases, with 11 bases lying between them. The CDR3 DNA reads TGCAGCGTTGAATTGGGGAGGAGGCAGTTCTTC. Translating gives CSVELGRRQFF.

This clonotype was counted a few times. This chain connects TRBV11-2 to TRBJ2-1; TRBD1 aligns across 8 bases. Trimming removed 5 bases from V and 4 bases from J; junction bases left unmatched: 7. Germline loops: CDR1 SGHAT, CDR2 FQNNGV. The CDR3 consists of 15 residues. The CDR3 sequence is CASSNDRGYYNEQFF. CDR3 nucleotides: TGTGCCAGCAGCAACGACAGGGGCTATTACAATGAGCAGTTCTTC.

This clonotype was detected ten times or more. V is TRBV4-1 and J is TRBJ2-5; 8 nucleotides agree with TRBD1. Trimming at V came to 3 bases and at J to 5 bases, leaving 14 bases not matched to a gene. Germline CDR1 is MGHRA and CDR2 is YSYEKL. The CDR3 length is 17 residues. As DNA, the CDR3 is TGCGCCAGCAGCCACCTGGGGGGTCAGGGGGCTAGGGAGACCCAGTACTTC. It is translated as CASSHLGGQGARETQYF.

This clonotype was recorded at least ten times. The chain is built from TRBV7-9 and TRBJ1-3, with TRBD1 as a possible D gene (6 bases). The CDR3 is made up of 15 amino acids. Germline lookup yields CDR1 SEHNR and CDR2 FQNEAQ (reference sequence). With 5 bases removed from V and 4 bases from J, the gap between germline ends came to 15 bases. The CDR3, as DNA: TGTGCCAGCAGCCCCCGGGGACAAATGGGAAACACCATATATTTT. Protein sequence: CASSPRGQMGNTIYF.

This clonotype was counted between two and nine times. CDR3 sequence reads: CASRTSRQTNGGALHF. The CDR3 DNA sequence: TGCGCCAGCCGGACAAGTAGACAGACCAATGGAGGGGCCCTCCACTTT. The V gene is TRBV5-1, the J gene TRBJ1-6; perhaps TRBD1 as D (5 bases). Deletions cut 7 bases from V and 14 bases from J, with 28 bases between. Germline lookup yields CDR1 SGHRS and CDR2 YFSETQ. The CDR3 covers 16 residues.

In its sample, this clonotype was seen many times. The genes are TRBV28 and TRBJ1-2; 7 bases map to TRBD1. The CDR3 has 14 amino acids. Germline CDR1 MDHEN, CDR2 SYDVKM. The V segment lost 5 bases and the J segment 4 bases; nucleotides outside the gene matches: 7. The CDR3 bases are TGTGCCAGCAGTCGACCGGGACAGTCCTATGGCTACACCTTC. This codes for CASSRPGQSYGYTF.

A few counts support this clonotype. In nucleotides, the CDR3 is TGTGCCAGCAGCTTAGGGGAGCGGGCCCGTAATGGGAACGAGCAGTACTTC. Protein: CASSLGERARNGNEQYF. The genes are TRBV7-2 and TRBJ2-7; tentatively, D is TRBD2 (6 bases). Germline V gives CDR1 SGHTA, CDR2 FQGNSA. The CDR3 length is 17 residues. The V end lost 1 base, the J end lost 5 bases, and 21 bases lay between the germline ends.

This clonotype has a count of ten or more. This chain links TRBV5-1 with TRBJ1-5, with 7 positions matching TRBD1. V shed 4 bases and J 0 bases; nucleotides not matched to a gene: 4. The CDR3 length is 15 residues. Per germline, CDR1 SGHRS and CDR2 YFSETQ. Here the CDR3 reads CASSAGTASNQPQHF. The CDR3 bases are TGCGCCAGCAGCGCCGGGACAGCTAGCAATCAGCCCCAGCATTTT.